The 16 T cell receptor beta chains below were found in one sample sequenced in a study of PD-1 blockade in classical Hodgkin lymphoma. Measured with immunoSEQ multiplex PCR; TCRdb has only the in-frame clones, and not every one. There are some 63,000 clones in the sample; about nine tenths occur only once, and approximately 9.9% lies in the top ten. The patients all showed relapse after autologous stem cell transplantation, while their brentuximab vedotin exposure varied. This specimen consisted of peripheral blood mononuclear cells (PBMCs), obtained at baseline. Receptors were obtained from a human donor with classical Hodgkin lymphoma.

This chain uses TRBV11-3 with TRBJ2-5, with D unclear. Germline CDR1 reads SGHNT; CDR2 reads YENEEA. CDR3 length: 14 residues. Trimming took off 2 bases at V and 5 bases at J, with 12 bases between the two ends. The CDR3 here is CASSLRSVGETQYF. Here the CDR3 DNA reads TGTGCCAGCAGCTTACGGAGTGTCGGGGAGACCCAGTACTTC.

This rearrangement joins TRBV27 to TRBJ2-7; TRBD2 might be the D (5 bases). Germline lookup yields CDR1 MNHEY and CDR2 SMNVEV (reference sequence). The CDR3 has 11 amino acids. V was cut by 7 bases and J by 7 bases, with 11 bases left in between. CDR3 nucleotide sequence: TGTGCCAGCACCCTAGGCGGGGAGCAGTACTTC. Its protein product is CASTLGGEQYF.

The V gene is TRBV9, the J gene TRBJ2-7; possibly TRBD2 for D (5 bases). This CDR3 is built from 15 residues. The germline CDR1 and CDR2 sequences are SGDLS and YYNGEE. Deletions cut 3 bases from V and 6 bases from J, with 19 bases between. The CDR3 reads CASSAHGEPLAEQYF. The CDR3 coding sequence is TGTGCCAGCAGCGCCCACGGGGAACCCTTGGCCGAGCAGTACTTC. Drawing the rest from reference TRBV9 and TRBJ2-7, the complete variable domain is DSGVTQTPKHLITATGQRVTLRCSPRSGDLSVYWYQQSLDQGLQFLIQYYNGEERAKGNILERFSAQQFPDLHSELNLSSLELGDSALYFCASSAHGEPLAEQYFGPGTRLTVT.

The chain combines TRBV4-1 with TRBJ2-5, with D tentatively TRBD1 (6 bases). The CDR3 runs 15 residues. The V end lost 2 bases, the J end lost 2 bases, and 12 bases lay between the germline ends. Germline lookup yields CDR1 MGHRA and CDR2 YSYEKL. CDR3 DNA sequence: TGCGCCAGCAGCCAACGGGATAGGGGGCAAGAGACCCAGTACTTC. This codes for CASSQRDRGQETQYF.

The gene calls are TRBV28 and TRBJ1-5; a possible D gene is TRBD1 (5 bases). Per germline, CDR1 MDHEN and CDR2 SYDVKM. The CDR3 is 13 residues long. The V gene lost 3 bases and the J gene lost 6 bases, with 9 bases spanning the gap. CDR3 in amino acids: CASSFPGVQPQHF. The CDR3 DNA reads TGTGCCAGCAGTTTCCCGGGGGTTCAGCCCCAGCATTTT.

The chain employs TRBV28 and TRBJ2-1; D gene uncertain. Germline V lookup: CDR1 MDHEN, CDR2 SYDVKM. This CDR3 spans 15 amino acids. Trimming shortened V by 3 bases and J by 0 bases, and 9 bases separated the two germline ends. CDR3 loop: CASSFSSSSYNEQFF. The CDR3 DNA sequence: TGTGCCAGCAGTTTTAGCTCGAGCTCCTACAATGAGCAGTTCTTC.

The chain carries TRBV5-1 and TRBJ2-7, with no clear D. V was pared by 4 bases and J by 0 bases, with 11 bases between. This CDR3 is 14 amino acids long. The germline CDR1 and CDR2 sequences are SGHRS and YFSETQ. The CDR3 region is CASSRALSSYEQYF. CDR3 DNA sequence: TGCGCCAGCAGCCGAGCGTTGAGCTCCTACGAGCAGTACTTC.

The chain recombines TRBV19 with TRBJ2-3; D perhaps matches TRBD2 (5 bases). This CDR3 comprises 14 residues. Trimming took off 0 bases at V and 4 bases at J, with 8 bases between the two ends. Germline V gives CDR1 LNHDA, CDR2 SQIVND (reference sequence). The CDR3 DNA follows: TGTGCCAGTAGTATAGAACTAGAGGCAGATACGCAGTATTTT. Encoded protein: CASSIELEADTQYF.

Comment on this clone: At the DNA level, this CDR3 is encoded by other sequences in the same sample as well. The gene calls are TRBV27 and TRBJ2-1; D tentatively reads TRBD1 or TRBD2 (5 bases each). Germline assignment: CDR1 MNHEY and CDR2 SMNVEV (reference sequence). The V gene lost 3 bases and the J gene lost 9 bases, with 9 bases spanning the gap. This CDR3 has 12 amino acids. CDR3 sequence (DNA): TGTGCCAGCAGTTTGGGTGGGGGTGAGCAGTTCTTC. This encodes CASSLGGGEQFF.

The V and J genes are TRBV7-6 and TRBJ2-7, with 7 positions matching TRBD1. With 3 bases clipped from V and 3 bases from J, the junction kept 5 bases outside the gene matches. The CDR3 spans 14 residues. Germline V gene data show CDR1 as SGHVS and CDR2 as FNYEAQ. The CDR3, as DNA: TGTGCCAGCAGCTTCCGACAGGGCAGCTACGAGCAGTACTTC. Protein: CASSFRQGSYEQYF. The variable domain in full, with the rest retrieved from reference TRBV7-6 and TRBJ2-7, is GAGVSQSPRYKVTKRGQDVALRCDPISGHVSLYWYRQALGQGPEFLTYFNYEAQQDKSGLPNDRFSAERPEGSISTLTIQRTEQRDSAMYRCASSFRQGSYEQYFGPGTRLTVT.

As regards this clone: The same CDR3 is also encoded by other DNA sequences in this sample. The chain employs TRBV7-2 and TRBJ2-1; TRBD2 matches 10 bases. The CDR3 runs 15 residues. V shed 5 bases and J 4 bases; nucleotides not matched to a gene: 5. CDR1 SGHTA and CDR2 FQGNSA come from the germline V gene. Here the CDR3 reads CASSLGLAEYNEQFF. The CDR3 DNA reads as TGTGCCAGCAGCCTCGGACTAGCGGAGTACAATGAGCAGTTCTTC.

V is TRBV28 and J is TRBJ2-7; possibly TRBD1 or TRBD2 for D (5 bases each). The ends were cut back, 2 bases at V and 4 bases at J, with 18 bases in the middle. This CDR3 comprises 16 residues. Germline V CDR1 and CDR2: MDHEN, SYDVKM. CDR3 DNA: TGTGCCAGCAGTTTACCAAACCGGGACGGGGATTACGAGCAGTACTTC. It specifies CASSLPNRDGDYEQYF.

The chain employs TRBV4-1 and TRBJ2-7; D perhaps matches TRBD1 (6 bases). Trimming took 5 bases from V and 2 from J, leaving 13 bases between them. Per the germline V gene, CDR1 is MGHRA and CDR2 is YSYEKL. This CDR3 is built from 14 residues. The CDR3 is CASSAPGQAYEQYF. Here the CDR3 DNA reads TGCGCCAGCAGCGCCCCGGGACAAGCCTACGAGCAGTACTTC.

This clone was recorded once. Written as DNA, the CDR3 is TGCGCCAGCAGCTTGGGACAGGGGGATACAGAGACCCAGTACTTC. It translates to CASSLGQGDTETQYF. The chain carries TRBV5-1 and TRBJ2-5, with 9 bases identical to TRBD1. CDR1 and CDR2 from the germline V gene are SGHRS and YFSETQ. With V trimmed by 0 bases and J by 4 bases, 4 bases remained unmatched. The CDR3 contains 15 residues.

V is TRBV6-5 and J is TRBJ1-1, with D tentatively TRBD1 (5 bases). The CDR3 totals 12 residues. Trimming left V 10 bases short and J 1 base short, with 10 bases between. Germline values: CDR1 MNHEY, CDR2 SVGAGI. CDR3 sequence: CATRDGNTEAFF. The CDR3 nucleotides read TGTGCCACCCGGGACGGGAACACTGAAGCTTTCTTT.

The J gene is TRBJ2-7, the V gene TRBV5-1; 7 nucleotides align to TRBD1. Trimming at V came to 0 bases and at J to 6 bases, leaving 6 bases not matched to a gene. The CDR3 spans 14 residues. Looked up from germline, CDR1 is SGHRS and CDR2 is YFSETQ. The CDR3 bases are TGCGCCAGCAGCTTGGTACAGGGGTCATCCGAGCAGTACTTC. It encodes CASSLVQGSSEQYF.